These 8 T cell receptor beta chains came from one sample sequenced in a study of blood T cell repertoires in COVID-19. Clones were read by immunoSEQ multiplex PCR, and TCRdb kept only the in-frame ones, dropping some. The profile covers under 150,000 clones, with about 86% appearing a single time and approximately 3.8% taken by the ten largest. Sequencing was carried out using peripheral blood. The receptor source for this set is a woman aged 60-70 years with acute or convalescent COVID-19.

The chain is built from TRBV7-3 and TRBJ1-2, with D hard to call. Germline V gene data show CDR1 as SGHTA and CDR2 as FQGTGA. The V end was cut by 3 bases, the J end by 8 bases, with 13 bases between. CDR3 length: 13 amino acids. The CDR3 coding sequence is TGTGCCAGCAGCTTCCCATCCGGGGTCGGCTACACCTTC. This gives the protein CASSFPSGVGYTF.

CDR3 sequence reads: CASSPRLRNTGELFF. Written as DNA, the CDR3 is TGCGCCAGCAGCCCGCGATTGCGGAACACCGGGGAGCTGTTTTTT. This rearrangement joins TRBV5-1 to TRBJ2-2, with D unclear. Germline V gives CDR1 SGHRS, CDR2 YFSETQ. The CDR3 has 15 residues. Trimming removed 4 bases from V and 1 base from J, with 11 bases in between.

The chain is built from TRBV7-2 and TRBJ2-7, with D possibly being TRBD2 (6 bases). The CDR3 covers 14 residues. Per germline, CDR1 SGHTA and CDR2 FQGNSA. Deletions cut 5 bases from V and 5 bases from J, with 16 bases between. CDR3 nucleotides: TGTGCCAGCAGCCGTGGGGGGAGGAGGAACGAGCAGTACTTC. This codes for CASSRGGRRNEQYF.

The J gene is TRBJ2-5, the V gene TRBV11-3, with a possible D match to TRBD2 (5 bases). This CDR3 contains 12 residues. Trimming took 6 bases from V and 3 from J, leaving 8 bases between them. CDR1 is SGHNT and CDR2 is YENEEA in the germline V gene. In DNA form, the CDR3 reads TGTGCCAGCAGTCGGGAAAAAGAGACCCAGTACTTC. The encoded protein is CASSREKETQYF. Drawing the rest from reference TRBV11-3 and TRBJ2-5, the complete variable domain is EAGVVQSPRYKIIEKKQPVAFWCNPISGHNTLYWYLQNLGQGPELLIRYENEEAVDDSQLPKDRFSAERLKGVDSTLKIQPAELGDSAVYLCASSREKETQYFGPGTRLLVL.

The table lists this clone with a few counts. The genes are TRBV7-8 and TRBJ2-7, with 8 nucleotides matching TRBD1. This CDR3 spans 14 amino acids. The J segment lost 4 bases and the V segment lost 5 bases, leaving 7 bases of the junction unmatched. Germline V CDR1 and CDR2: SGHVS, FQNEAQ. In DNA, the CDR3 is TGTGCCAGCAGCCCCAGACAGGGGTATTACGAGCAGTACTTC. Amino acids: CASSPRQGYYEQYF.

The J gene is TRBJ1-5, the V gene TRBV6-6; maybe TRBD1 (6 bases). CDR1 MNHNY and CDR2 SVGAGI come from the germline V gene (reference sequence). CDR3 size: 15 residues. Trimming cost V 5 bases and J 3 bases, with 14 bases left between them. The CDR3 is CASSPSGQVNQPQHF. The CDR3, as DNA: TGTGCCAGCAGTCCTTCGGGACAAGTCAATCAGCCCCAGCATTTT.

The chain has TRBV3-1 (or the pseudogene TRBV3-2) and TRBJ2-2; perhaps TRBD2 as D (5 bases). Germline V CDR1 and CDR2: LGHDT, YNNKEL (reference sequence). CDR3 length: 13 residues. V lost 5 bases to trimming and J lost 7 bases, with 11 bases between them. This CDR3 is CASSFVGGGELFF. DNA for the CDR3: TGTGCCAGCAGCTTTGTAGGAGGCGGGGAGCTGTTTTTT.

The chain recombines TRBV7-2 with TRBJ1-1; D ambiguous. CDR1 and CDR2 (germline): SGHTA, FQGNSA. Trimming removed 5 bases from V and 4 bases from J, with 17 bases in between. The CDR3 covers 15 residues. CDR3 nucleotide sequence: TGTGCCAGCAGCCTTCAATTGCTTCGGGGCACTGAAGCTTTCTTT. It is translated as CASSLQLLRGTEAFF. The variable domain in full, with the rest retrieved from reference TRBV7-2 and TRBJ1-1, is GAGVSQSPSNKVTEKGKDVELRCDPISGHTALYWYRQSLGQGLEFLIYFQGNSAPDKSGLPSDRFSAERTGGSVSTLTIQRTQQEDSAVYLCASSLQLLRGTEAFFGQGTRLTVV.